This T cell receptor (beta chain) was identified during a study of T cells in Graves' hyperthyroidism and ophthalmopathy. This clonotype was counted many times. Template material for amplifying TCR beta CDR3 regions consisted of RNA transcripts. The TCR CDR3 first-round RT-PCR relied on the HTBI primer set. One entry per CDR3 protein results from TCRdb running MiXCR on the multiplex PCR reads. In the table there are some 600,000 distinct CDR3 sequences, 11% to 15% of which are singletons. CDR3 size: 13 residues. The V end was cut by 4 bases, the J end by 5 bases, with 9 bases between. Germline V gives CDR1 MNHNS, CDR2 SASEGT.

The source is a woman aged 25 to 39 with Graves' hyperthyroidism that later progressed to Graves' ophthalmopathy. V is TRBV6-1 and J is TRBJ1-5; D remains unclear. The sample taken for sequencing was blood. The CDR3 spells CASSATFDQPQHF. The CDR3 region has the DNA TGTGCCAGCAGTGCCACCTTTGATCAGCCCCAGCATTTT.